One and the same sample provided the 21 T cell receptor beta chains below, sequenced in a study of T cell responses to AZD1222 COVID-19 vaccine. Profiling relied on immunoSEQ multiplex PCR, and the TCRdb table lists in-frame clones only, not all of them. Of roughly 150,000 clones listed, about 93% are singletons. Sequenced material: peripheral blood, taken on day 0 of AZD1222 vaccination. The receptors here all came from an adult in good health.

The CDR3 DNA follows: TGTGCCAGCAGCTCAGCCTCTCCGGGGGGAGAAAAACTGTTTTTT. This codes for CASSSASPGGEKLFF. The rearrangement uses TRBV7-2 and TRBJ1-4, with D perhaps matching TRBD1 (5 bases). Trimming cost V 4 bases and J 8 bases, with 17 bases left between them. There are 15 residues in the CDR3. Germline lookup yields CDR1 SGHTA and CDR2 FQGNSA.

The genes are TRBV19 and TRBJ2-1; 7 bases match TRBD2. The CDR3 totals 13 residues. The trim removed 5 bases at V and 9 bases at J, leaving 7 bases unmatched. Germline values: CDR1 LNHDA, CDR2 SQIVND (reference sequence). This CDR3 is CASSAGVVIEQFF. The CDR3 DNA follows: TGTGCCAGTAGTGCGGGAGTTGTTATTGAGCAGTTCTTC.

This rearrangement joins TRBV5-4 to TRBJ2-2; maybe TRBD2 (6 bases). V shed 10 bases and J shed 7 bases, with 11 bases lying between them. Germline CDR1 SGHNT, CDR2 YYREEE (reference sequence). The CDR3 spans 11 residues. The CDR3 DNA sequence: TGTGCCGCCCGCGGGGTCGGGGAGCTGTTTTTT. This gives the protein CAARGVGELFF.

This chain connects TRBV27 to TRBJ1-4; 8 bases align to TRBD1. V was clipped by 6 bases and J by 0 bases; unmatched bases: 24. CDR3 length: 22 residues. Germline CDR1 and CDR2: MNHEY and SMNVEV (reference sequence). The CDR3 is CASRVRWADGGGTGATNEKLFF. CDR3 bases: TGTGCCAGCAGGGTCCGTTGGGCCGATGGGGGTGGGACAGGTGCAACTAATGAAAAACTGTTTTTT.

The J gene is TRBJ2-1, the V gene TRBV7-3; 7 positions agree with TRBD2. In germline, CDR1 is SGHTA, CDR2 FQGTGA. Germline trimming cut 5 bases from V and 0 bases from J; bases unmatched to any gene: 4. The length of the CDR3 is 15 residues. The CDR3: CASSIAGSSYNEQFF. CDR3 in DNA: TGTGCCAGCAGCATAGCGGGTAGCTCCTACAATGAGCAGTTCTTC.

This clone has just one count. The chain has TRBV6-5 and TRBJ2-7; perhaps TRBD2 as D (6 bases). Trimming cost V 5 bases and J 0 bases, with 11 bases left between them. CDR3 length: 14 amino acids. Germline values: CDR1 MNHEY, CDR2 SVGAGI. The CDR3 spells CASSLAFSSYEQYF. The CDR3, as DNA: TGTGCCAGCAGTCTAGCGTTTAGCTCCTACGAGCAGTACTTC.

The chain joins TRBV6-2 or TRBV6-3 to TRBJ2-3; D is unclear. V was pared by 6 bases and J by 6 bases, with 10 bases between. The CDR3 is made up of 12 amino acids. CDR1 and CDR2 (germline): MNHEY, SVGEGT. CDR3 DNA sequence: TGTGCCAGCAGCCTAACTGGGGATACGCAGTATTTT. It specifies CASSLTGDTQYF.

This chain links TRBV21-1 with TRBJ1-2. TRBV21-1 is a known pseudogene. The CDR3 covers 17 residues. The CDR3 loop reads CASSKDPGFGWDYGYTF. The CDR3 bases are TGTGCCAGCAGCAAAGACCCGGGTTTCGGGTGGGACTATGGCTACACCTTC.

CDR3 in DNA: TGCGCCAGCAGCTCGGTTGGGACTACTACAGATACGCAGTATTTT. It yields the protein CASSSVGTTTDTQYF. The chain has TRBV5-1 and TRBJ2-3, with TRBD2 matching over 7 bases. The junction had 7 bases not matched to a gene; V was cut back by 3 bases and J by 3 bases. This CDR3 comprises 15 residues. Germline V gives CDR1 SGHRS, CDR2 YFSETQ.

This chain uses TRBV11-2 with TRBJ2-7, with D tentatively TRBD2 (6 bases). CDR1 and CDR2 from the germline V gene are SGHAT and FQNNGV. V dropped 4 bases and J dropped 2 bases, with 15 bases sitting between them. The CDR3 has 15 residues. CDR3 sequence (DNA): TGTGCCAGCAGCTCACCGGGACTCGGAACCTACGAGCAGTACTTC. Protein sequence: CASSSPGLGTYEQYF.

CDR3 residues: CASSVGQGAGYGYTF. The DNA of the CDR3 is TGCGCCAGCAGCGTAGGACAGGGGGCTGGCTATGGCTACACCTTC. The chain couples TRBV5-1 to TRBJ1-2; the match to TRBD1 covers 11 bases. CDR1 is SGHRS, CDR2 YFSETQ, per germline. The CDR3 spans 15 residues. J lost 4 bases, V lost 4 bases, and 6 bases had no gene match.

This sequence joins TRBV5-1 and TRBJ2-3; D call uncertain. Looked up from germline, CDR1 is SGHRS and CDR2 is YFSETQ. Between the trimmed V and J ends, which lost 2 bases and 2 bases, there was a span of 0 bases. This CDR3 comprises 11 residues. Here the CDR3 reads CASSFTDTQYF. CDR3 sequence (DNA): TGCGCCAGCAGCTTCACAGATACGCAGTATTTT.

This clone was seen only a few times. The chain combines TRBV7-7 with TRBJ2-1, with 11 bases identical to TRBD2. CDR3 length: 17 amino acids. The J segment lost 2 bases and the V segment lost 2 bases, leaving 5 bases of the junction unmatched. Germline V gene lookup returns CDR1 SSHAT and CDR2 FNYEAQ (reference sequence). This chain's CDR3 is CASSLRTSGSTYNEQFF. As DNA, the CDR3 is TGTGCCAGCAGCTTACGTACTAGCGGGAGTACCTACAATGAGCAGTTCTTC.

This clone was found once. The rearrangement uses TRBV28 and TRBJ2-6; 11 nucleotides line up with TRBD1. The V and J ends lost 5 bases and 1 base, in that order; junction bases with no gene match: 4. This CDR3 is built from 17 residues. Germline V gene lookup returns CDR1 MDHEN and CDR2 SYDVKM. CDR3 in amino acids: CASSRTGGASGANVLTF. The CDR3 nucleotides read TGTGCCAGCAGTAGGACAGGGGGCGCATCTGGGGCCAACGTCCTGACTTTC.

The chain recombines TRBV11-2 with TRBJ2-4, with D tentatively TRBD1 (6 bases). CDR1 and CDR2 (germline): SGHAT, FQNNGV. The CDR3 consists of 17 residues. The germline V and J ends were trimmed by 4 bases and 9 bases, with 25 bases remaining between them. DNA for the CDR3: TGTGCCAGCAGCTGGGGCCCTTCAACAGGGTCTTCTCGCATTCAGTACTTC. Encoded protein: CASSWGPSTGSSRIQYF.

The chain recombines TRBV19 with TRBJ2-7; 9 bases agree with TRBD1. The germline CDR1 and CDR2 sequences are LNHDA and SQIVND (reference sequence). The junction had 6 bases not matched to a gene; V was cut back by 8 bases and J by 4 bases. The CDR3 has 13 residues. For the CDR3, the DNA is TGTGCCAGTCCGGGACAGGGAGAATACGAGCAGTACTTC. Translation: CASPGQGEYEQYF.

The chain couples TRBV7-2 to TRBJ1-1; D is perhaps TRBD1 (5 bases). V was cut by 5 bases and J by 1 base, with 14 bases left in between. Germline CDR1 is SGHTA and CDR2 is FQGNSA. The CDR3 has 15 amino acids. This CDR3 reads CASSPLVGGNTEAFF. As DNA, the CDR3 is TGTGCCAGCAGCCCCCTTGTGGGGGGGAACACTGAAGCTTTCTTT. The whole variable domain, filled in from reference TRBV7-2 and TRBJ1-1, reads GAGVSQSPSNKVTEKGKDVELRCDPISGHTALYWYRQSLGQGLEFLIYFQGNSAPDKSGLPSDRFSAERTGGSVSTLTIQRTQQEDSAVYLCASSPLVGGNTEAFFGQGTRLTVV.

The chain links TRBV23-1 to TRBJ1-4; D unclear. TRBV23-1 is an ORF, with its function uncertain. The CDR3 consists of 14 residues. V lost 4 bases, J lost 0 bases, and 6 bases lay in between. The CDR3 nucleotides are TGCGCCAGCAGTCGGGGTTCAACTAATGAAAAACTGTTTTTT. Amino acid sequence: CASSRGSTNEKLFF.

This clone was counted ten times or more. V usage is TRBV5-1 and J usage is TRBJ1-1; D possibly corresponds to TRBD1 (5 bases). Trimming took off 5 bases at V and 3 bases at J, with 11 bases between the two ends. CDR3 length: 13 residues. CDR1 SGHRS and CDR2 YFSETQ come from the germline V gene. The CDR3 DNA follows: TGCGCCAGCAGACCTACGGGGGACACTGAAGCTTTCTTT. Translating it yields CASRPTGDTEAFF.

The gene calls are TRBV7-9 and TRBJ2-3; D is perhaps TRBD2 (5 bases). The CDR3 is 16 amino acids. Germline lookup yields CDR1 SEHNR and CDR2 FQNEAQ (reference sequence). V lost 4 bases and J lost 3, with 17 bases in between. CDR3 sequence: CASSWPPGKSTDTQYF. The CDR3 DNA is TGTGCCAGCAGCTGGCCCCCGGGGAAGAGTACAGATACGCAGTATTTT.

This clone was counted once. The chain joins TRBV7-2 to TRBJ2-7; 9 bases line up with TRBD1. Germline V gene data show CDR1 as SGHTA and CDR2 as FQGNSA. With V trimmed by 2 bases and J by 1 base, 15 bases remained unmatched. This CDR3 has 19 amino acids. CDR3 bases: TGTGCCAGCAGCTTAACCGGGACAGGGTTGCTCGGGAGGTCCTACGAGCAGTACTTC. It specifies CASSLTGTGLLGRSYEQYF.